The 22 T cell receptor beta chains listed next were all sequenced from one sample in a study of cytomegalovirus exposure and HLA in healthy donors. Primers for the PCR totalled 60 Vbeta and 13 Jbeta. Measured with immunoSEQ multiplex PCR; TCRdb has only the in-frame clones, and not every one. Its table lists roughly 75,000 clones. The sequencing input was PBMCs. The source is a boy younger than 18 in good health and CMV-seronegative.

The chain recombines TRBV4-2 with TRBJ1-1; possible D gene TRBD1, 6 bases. CDR1 and CDR2 (germline): LGHNA, YNFKEQ. Trimming pared 7 bases from V and 6 bases from J, leaving 18 bases between. The CDR3 extends over 14 amino acids. CDR3 amino acids: CASTGGGSGAEAFF. In DNA form, the CDR3 reads TGTGCCAGCACCGGTGGGGGTTCAGGGGCTGAAGCTTTCTTT.

The chain carries TRBV25-1 and TRBJ2-1; a possible D gene is TRBD2 (7 bases). V gave up 8 bases and J gave up 0 bases, with 14 bases separating them. The V gene's germline CDR1 is MGHDK and CDR2 SYGVNS. The CDR3 runs 15 residues. The CDR3 here is CASLGGPSSYNEQFF. The CDR3 nucleotides are TGTGCCAGCCTCGGGGGGCCGAGCTCCTACAATGAGCAGTTCTTC.

The V gene is TRBV6-5, the J gene TRBJ1-1, with a weak D call TRBD1 (5 bases). Germline-derived CDR1 and CDR2 are MNHEY and SVGAGI. This CDR3 contains 15 residues. Between the trimmed V and J ends, which lost 3 bases and 1 base, there was a span of 12 bases. CDR3 loop: CASSYGRDANTEAFF. The DNA of the CDR3 is TGTGCCAGCAGTTATGGGAGGGACGCGAACACTGAAGCTTTCTTT.

This rearrangement joins TRBV7-2 to TRBJ2-1, with D maybe TRBD2 (5 bases). Germline V gives CDR1 SGHTA, CDR2 FQGNSA. The CDR3 is 12 residues long. The V and J ends lost 5 bases and 10 bases respectively, with 12 bases between them. CDR3 region: CASSRPREEQFF. The CDR3, as DNA: TGTGCCAGCAGCCGACCAAGGGAGGAGCAGTTCTTC.

The chain combines TRBV7-2 with TRBJ2-7; the D gene is possibly TRBD2 (6 bases). CDR1 and CDR2 (germline): SGHTA, FQGNSA. The V gene lost 6 bases and the J gene lost 0 bases, with 12 bases spanning the gap. The CDR3 has 14 amino acids. This chain's CDR3 is CASSPGTFSYEQYF. Here the CDR3 DNA reads TGTGCCAGCAGTCCCGGGACTTTCTCCTACGAGCAGTACTTC.

The chain links TRBV29-1 to TRBJ1-1; D perhaps matches TRBD1 (6 bases). This CDR3 has 17 residues. Deletions cut 2 bases from V and 0 bases from J, with 19 bases between. Germline CDR1 SQVTM, CDR2 ANQGSEA. The CDR3, as DNA: TGCAGCGTTGAACCCCCCTGGGGGACACTTATGAACACTGAAGCTTTCTTT. This codes for CSVEPPWGTLMNTEAFF.

CDR3 sequence (DNA): TGTGCCAGCTCACCAACAGGGTCTAGCAATCAGCCCCAGCATTTT. Residues: CASSPTGSSNQPQHF. The chain links TRBV18 to TRBJ1-5; perhaps TRBD1 as D (6 bases). This CDR3 has 15 residues. From germline, CDR1 is KGHSH and CDR2 LQKENI. Trimming took 2 bases from V and 0 from J, leaving 8 bases between them.

This sequence joins TRBV5-4 and TRBJ2-2, with a possible D match to TRBD2 (5 bases). CDR3 length: 14 amino acids. The germline V and J ends were trimmed by 0 bases and 8 bases, with 11 bases remaining between them. CDR1 and CDR2 from the germline V gene are SGHNT and YYREEE (reference sequence). The DNA for the CDR3 is TGTGCCAGCAGCTTGGCCCTTAGCGAGGGGGAGCTGTTTTTT. Its translation is CASSLALSEGELFF.

This chain links TRBV5-1 with TRBJ2-6, with a weak D call TRBD1 (6 bases). The CDR3 totals 16 residues. V shed 4 bases and J shed 2 bases, with 13 bases lying between them. Germline assignment: CDR1 SGHRS and CDR2 YFSETQ. CDR3: CASSPTGRTGANVLTF. DNA of the CDR3: TGCGCCAGCAGCCCGACAGGACGAACTGGGGCCAACGTCCTGACTTTC.

This sequence joins TRBV12-2 and TRBJ2-3; the DNA was not used to check the table's D call, TRBD2. TRBV12-2 is listed as a pseudogene. The length of the CDR3 is 14 residues. The CDR3 spells CAIRTSGRTDTQYF. The CDR3 coding sequence is TGTGCAATACGGACTAGCGGGAGGACAGATACGCAGTATTTT.

The chain uses TRBV27 and TRBJ1-2; D might be TRBD1 (5 bases). V was pared by 6 bases and J by 4 bases, with 18 bases between. CDR1 is MNHEY, CDR2 SMNVEV, per germline (reference sequence). CDR3 size: 15 residues. CDR3 nucleotides: TGTGCCAGCAGGTATCCTATGGGACTTAGCTATGGCTACACCTTC. Translating gives CASRYPMGLSYGYTF.

The chain carries TRBV18 and TRBJ2-5; TRBD2 is a possible D gene (5 bases). V was clipped by 4 bases and J by 1 base, with 10 bases between them. There are 14 residues in the CDR3. Germline V lookup: CDR1 KGHSH, CDR2 LQKENI. The CDR3 nucleotides are TGTGCCAGCTCACTCGCAGCGGTCCAAGAGACCCAGTACTTC. Its translation: CASSLAAVQETQYF.

About this clone itself: The same CDR3 is also encoded by other DNA sequences in this sample. The chain couples TRBV13 to TRBJ1-1; 8 bases line up with TRBD1. Germline V CDR1 and CDR2: PRHDT, FYEKMQ (reference sequence). The CDR3 spans 16 residues. The J segment lost 5 bases and the V segment lost 2 bases, leaving 10 bases of the junction unmatched. The CDR3 spells CASSLLPGQGNTEAFF. CDR3 sequence (DNA): TGTGCCAGCAGCTTATTGCCCGGACAGGGAAATACTGAAGCTTTCTTT.

V is TRBV28 and J is TRBJ2-3; the match to TRBD1 covers 9 bases. The CDR3 has 15 residues. The germline V gene encodes CDR1 MDHEN and CDR2 SYDVKM. V lost 10 bases, J lost 5 bases, and 13 bases stayed unmatched. The CDR3 bases are TGTGCCACCGTAGGACAGGGGATCCTGGGAGATACGCAGTATTTT. Its protein product is CATVGQGILGDTQYF.

This chain connects TRBV9 to TRBJ2-1; D is undetermined. This CDR3 comprises 14 residues. Per germline, CDR1 SGDLS and CDR2 YYNGEE. The ends were cut back, 0 bases at V and 8 bases at J, with 12 bases in the middle. The CDR3 region is CASSVEPASYEQFF. CDR3 nucleotides: TGTGCCAGCAGCGTAGAGCCAGCGTCCTATGAGCAGTTCTTC.

The chain couples TRBV5-8 to TRBJ1-1; TRBD1 aligns across 8 bases. Germline V gives CDR1 SGHTS, CDR2 YDEGEE. The trim removed 0 bases at V and 11 bases at J, leaving 3 bases unmatched. The CDR3 is made up of 12 amino acids. The CDR3 DNA reads TGTGCCAGCAGCTTGGACTACAGGGGGGCTTTCTTT. Translated, it gives CASSLDYRGAFF.

This rearrangement joins TRBV2 to TRBJ1-2; D is unresolved. The length of the CDR3 is 13 residues. Germline values: CDR1 SNHLY, CDR2 FYNNEI. The V gene lost 6 bases and the J gene lost 2 bases, with 10 bases spanning the gap. The DNA for the CDR3 is TGTGCCAGCAGATATACTCCCAACTATGGCTACACCTTC. Protein sequence: CASRYTPNYGYTF.

V usage is TRBV10-3 and J usage is TRBJ2-1; TRBD1 agrees at 9 bases. The CDR3 is 14 amino acids. The germline gives CDR1 ENHRY, CDR2 SYGVKD. V lost 1 base and J lost 7; bases outside the gene matches: 2. The CDR3 nucleotides are TGTGCCATCAGTGAGTGGGACAGGGCTAATGAGCAGTTCTTC. As protein: CAISEWDRANEQFF.

The V call is TRBV19, the J call TRBJ2-7; tentative D call: TRBD1 (6 bases). Per germline, CDR1 LNHDA and CDR2 SQIVND (reference sequence). The length of the CDR3 is 15 residues. V was pared by 1 base and J by 0 bases, with 10 bases between. CDR3: CASSIVRGVSYEQYF. CDR3 nucleotide sequence: TGTGCCAGTAGTATAGTCAGGGGAGTCTCCTACGAGCAGTACTTC.

This sequence joins TRBV11-3 and TRBJ2-3; 15 nucleotides line up with TRBD2. J lost 0 bases, V lost 5 bases, and 12 bases had no gene match. Germline V gene data show CDR1 as SGHNT and CDR2 as YENEEA. CDR3 length equals 20 residues. As DNA, the CDR3 is TGTGCCAGCAGCCGAAACCCGGGACTAGCGGGGGGCCCCAGCACAGATACGCAGTATTTT. Translation gives CASSRNPGLAGGPSTDTQYF.

V and J are TRBV27 and TRBJ2-7, with D tentatively TRBD1 (6 bases). The V gene's germline CDR1 is MNHEY and CDR2 SMNVEV (reference sequence). The CDR3 is 12 residues long. V was cut by 6 bases and J by 5 bases, with 11 bases left in between. The CDR3 spells CASSVTGHEQYF. CDR3 coding DNA: TGTGCCAGCAGCGTGACAGGTCACGAGCAGTACTTC.

This chain links TRBV5-3 with TRBJ2-7; TRBD1 is a possible D gene (5 bases). TRBV5-3 is treated as an ORF (open reading frame) with a function not yet certain. Trimming took off 4 bases at V and 5 bases at J, with 19 bases between the two ends. CDR3 size: 15 residues. The CDR3 sequence is CARSKDPAEGDEQYF. DNA of the CDR3: TGTGCCAGAAGCAAAGATCCCGCCGAAGGGGACGAGCAGTACTTC.